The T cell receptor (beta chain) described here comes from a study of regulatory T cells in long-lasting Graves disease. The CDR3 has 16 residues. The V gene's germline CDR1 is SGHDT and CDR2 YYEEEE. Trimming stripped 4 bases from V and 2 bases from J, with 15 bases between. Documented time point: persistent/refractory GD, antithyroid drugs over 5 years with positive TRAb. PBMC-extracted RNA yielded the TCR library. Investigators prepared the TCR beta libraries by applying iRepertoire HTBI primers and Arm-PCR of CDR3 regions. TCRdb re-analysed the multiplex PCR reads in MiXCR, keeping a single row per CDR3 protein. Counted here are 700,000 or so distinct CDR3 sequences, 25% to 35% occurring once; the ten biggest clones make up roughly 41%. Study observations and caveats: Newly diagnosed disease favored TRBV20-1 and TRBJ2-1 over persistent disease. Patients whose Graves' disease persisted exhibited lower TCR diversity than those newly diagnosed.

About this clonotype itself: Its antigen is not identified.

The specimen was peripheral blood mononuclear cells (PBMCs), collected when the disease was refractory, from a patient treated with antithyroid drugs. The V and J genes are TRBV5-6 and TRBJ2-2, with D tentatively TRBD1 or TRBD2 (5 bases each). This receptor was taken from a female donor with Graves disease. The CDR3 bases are TGTGCCAGCAGCATGACCGGGACGGACAACACCGGGGAGCTGTTTTTT. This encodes CASSMTGTDNTGELFF.